This T cell receptor (beta chain) was sequenced for a study of beta chain features in type 1 diabetes. Study results and limitations: Within patients, naive, central memory and Treg TCRB repertoires seemed more similar than within healthy donors. Moderately but significantly shorter TCRB CDR3s were found in Type 1 diabetes patients in all four CD4+ subsets.

Every isolated RNA sample was fully reverse transcribed, so sequencing captured expressed TCRB transcripts. Repertoires were generated with immunoSEQ multiplex PCR, while TCRdb's copy carries only in-frame clones and drops some. Among more than 60,000 clones listed, roughly 60% were seen once. The CDR3 length is 12 residues. The V gene's germline CDR1 is MNHEY and CDR2 SMNVEV (reference sequence). With 3 bases clipped from V and 7 bases from J, the junction kept 1 base outside the gene matches. Donors contributed one heparinised blood draw apiece, averaging roughly 0.12 L. Cell sorting via CD45RO/CCR7/CD25/CD127/CD95/CD27 was performed to obtain CD4+ naive, central memory, regulatory and stem cell-like memory cells. As for this clone: Its antigen remains unidentified.

The receptor's source is a woman aged 18-29 years in good health. Sequencing input: Tregs from blood. This rearrangement joins TRBV27 to TRBJ1-2, with 8 bases lining up with TRBD1. The CDR3 protein is CASSLTGVGYTF. Written as DNA, the CDR3 is TGTGCCAGCAGTTTGACAGGGGTTGGCTACACCTTC.